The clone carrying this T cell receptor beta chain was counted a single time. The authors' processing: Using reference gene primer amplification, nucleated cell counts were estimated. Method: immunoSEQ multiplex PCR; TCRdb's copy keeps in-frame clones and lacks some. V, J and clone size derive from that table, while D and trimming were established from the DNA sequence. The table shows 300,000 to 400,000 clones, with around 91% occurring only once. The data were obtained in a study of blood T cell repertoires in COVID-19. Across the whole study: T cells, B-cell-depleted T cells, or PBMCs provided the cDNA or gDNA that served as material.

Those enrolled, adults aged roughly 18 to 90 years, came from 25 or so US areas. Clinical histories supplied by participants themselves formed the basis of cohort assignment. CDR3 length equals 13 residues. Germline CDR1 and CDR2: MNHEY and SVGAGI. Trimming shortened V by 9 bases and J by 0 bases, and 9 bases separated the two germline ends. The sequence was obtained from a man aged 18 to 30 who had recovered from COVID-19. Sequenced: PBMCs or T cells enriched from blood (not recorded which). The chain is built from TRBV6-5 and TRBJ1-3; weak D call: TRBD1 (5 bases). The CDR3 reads CASRRGSGNTIYF. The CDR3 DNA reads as TGTGCCAGTCGGAGGGGCTCTGGAAACACCATATATTTT.